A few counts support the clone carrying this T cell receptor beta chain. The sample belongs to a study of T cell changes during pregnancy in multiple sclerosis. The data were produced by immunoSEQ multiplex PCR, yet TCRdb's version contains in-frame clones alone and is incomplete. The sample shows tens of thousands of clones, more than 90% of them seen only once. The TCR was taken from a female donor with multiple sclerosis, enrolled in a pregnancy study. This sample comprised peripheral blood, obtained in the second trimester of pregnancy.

The CDR3 DNA sequence: TGTGCCTGGAGCGGACAGGGGGCGACTGAAGCTTTCTTT. Translation gives CAWSGQGATEAFF. The genes are TRBV30 and TRBJ1-1, with TRBD1 matching over 11 bases. Trimming took 3 bases from V and 5 from J; bases not matched to a gene: 2. Germline CDR1 GTSNPN, CDR2 SVGIG (reference sequence). This CDR3 comprises 13 residues.